The 11 T cell receptor beta chains below were found in one sample sequenced in a study of OX40 agonist ivuxolimab in advanced cancers. Clones were sequenced by immunoSEQ multiplex PCR, and TCRdb holds only the in-frame ones, with some missing. Of 65,000 to 80,000 clones listed, about 89% are singletons. The sample consisted of CD4+ or CD8+ T cells sorted from blood, taken in a trial of the OX40 agonist ivuxolimab. These TCRs come from an adult with an advanced solid tumor such as melanoma, head and neck, liver or kidney cancer.

This clone was counted a single time. The chain joins TRBV7-8 to TRBJ2-2; possible D gene TRBD2, 6 bases. Germline V gene sequence: CDR1 SGHVS, CDR2 FQNEAQ. The length of the CDR3 is 17 residues. V lost 4 bases and J 4 bases, leaving 19 bases between the germline ends. CDR3 DNA: TGTGCCAGCAGCTACCCGCGGGGCGGTATCGGCACCGGGGAGCTGTTTTTT. It encodes CASSYPRGGIGTGELFF. Full variable domain (remainder filled in from reference TRBV7-8 and TRBJ2-2): GAGVSQSPRYKVAKRGQDVALRCDPISGHVSLFWYQQALGQGPEFLTYFQNEAQLDKSGLPSDRFFAERPEGSVSTLKIQRTQQEDSAVYLCASSYPRGGIGTGELFFGEGSRLTVL.

The chain combines TRBV28 with TRBJ1-1, with D unresolved. Germline V gene data show CDR1 as MDHEN and CDR2 as SYDVKM. V was shortened by 1 base and J by 1 base, with 4 bases between the two germline ends. This CDR3 is built from 13 residues. CDR3 coding DNA: TGTGCCAGCAGTTTATACGGGAACACTGAAGCTTTCTTT. Translation gives CASSLYGNTEAFF.

This clone was counted once. The chain employs TRBV19 and TRBJ2-1; D remains unclear. This CDR3 comprises 13 residues. Germline loops: CDR1 LNHDA, CDR2 SQIVND (reference sequence). Trimming shortened V by 4 bases and J by 8 bases, and 12 bases separated the two germline ends. CDR3 amino acids: CASSNHHLDEQFF. The CDR3, as DNA: TGTGCCAGTAGTAACCACCATTTGGATGAGCAGTTCTTC.

The rearrangement uses TRBV19 and TRBJ1-2; D gene unclear. The CDR3 consists of 13 residues. Germline V gene data show CDR1 as LNHDA and CDR2 as SQIVND (reference sequence). Deletions cut 2 bases from V and 4 bases from J, with 8 bases between. As DNA, the CDR3 is TGTGCCAGTAGTATAAGCAGGCCCTATGGCTACACCTTC. As protein: CASSISRPYGYTF.

The gene calls are TRBV27 and TRBJ1-5; a weak D match, TRBD1 (6 bases). Germline CDR1 reads MNHEY; CDR2 reads SMNVEV (reference sequence). The CDR3 contains 14 residues. Trimming left V 2 bases short and J 7 bases short, with 12 bases between. Here the CDR3 reads CASSLGSGDQPQHF. Here the CDR3 DNA reads TGTGCCAGCAGTTTAGGTTCAGGGGACCAGCCCCAGCATTTT.

V gene TRBV6-1 combines with J gene TRBJ1-5; D gene uncertain. The CDR3 is 13 residues long. From germline, CDR1 is MNHNS and CDR2 SASEGT. Trimming removed 7 bases from V and 0 bases from J, with 7 bases in between. The CDR3 DNA reads TGTGCCAGCACCTTGTTTAGCAATCAGCCCCAGCATTTT. Its protein product is CASTLFSNQPQHF.

The sample holds a few counts of this clone. The gene calls are TRBV11-2 and TRBJ2-1, with D perhaps assigned TRBD1 or TRBD2 (5 bases each). Trimming removed 1 base from V and 6 bases from J, with 7 bases in between. The CDR3 sequence is 13 residues long. Germline CDR1 and CDR2: SGHAT and FQNNGV. In DNA, the CDR3 is TGTGCCAGCAGCTTAGGGGGGTCCAATGAGCAGTTCTTC. Translation gives CASSLGGSNEQFF.

The chain joins TRBV4-1 to TRBJ2-1; TRBD2 matches 13 bases. The CDR3 runs 16 residues. The trim removed 4 bases at V and 7 bases at J, leaving 7 bases unmatched. The germline gives CDR1 MGHRA, CDR2 YSYEKL. The CDR3 loop reads CASSLWTSGSRNEQFF. In nucleotides, the CDR3 is TGCGCCAGCAGCCTGTGGACTAGCGGGAGTCGGAATGAGCAGTTCTTC.

This clone was counted once. This rearrangement joins TRBV2 to TRBJ2-2; D remains unclear. V lost 7 bases to trimming and J lost 0 bases, with 12 bases between them. The CDR3 consists of 15 residues. Looked up from germline, CDR1 is SNHLY and CDR2 is FYNNEI. The CDR3 loop reads CASNPNTANTGELFF. The DNA for the CDR3 is TGTGCCAGCAACCCTAATACAGCGAACACCGGGGAGCTGTTTTTT.

As concerns this clone: An end of the junction does not agree with germline; a read error may underlie this. V is TRBV7-2 and J is TRBJ2-7, with 9 bases that match TRBD2. Germline-derived CDR1 and CDR2 are SGHTA and FQGNSA. The CDR3 is 14 residues long. CDR3 loop: CASSFWTSEYGQYF. Here the CDR3 DNA reads TGTGCCAGCAGCTTTTGGACTAGCGAATACGGGCAGTACTTC.

This chain uses TRBV4-1 with TRBJ1-4; possibly TRBD1 for D (5 bases). CDR3 size: 16 residues. Germline loops: CDR1 MGHRA, CDR2 YSYEKL. Trimming took 2 bases from V and 3 from J, leaving 13 bases between them. This CDR3 is CASSQTPQGSNEKLFF. CDR3 DNA: TGCGCCAGCAGCCAAACTCCCCAGGGTTCTAATGAAAAACTGTTTTTT.